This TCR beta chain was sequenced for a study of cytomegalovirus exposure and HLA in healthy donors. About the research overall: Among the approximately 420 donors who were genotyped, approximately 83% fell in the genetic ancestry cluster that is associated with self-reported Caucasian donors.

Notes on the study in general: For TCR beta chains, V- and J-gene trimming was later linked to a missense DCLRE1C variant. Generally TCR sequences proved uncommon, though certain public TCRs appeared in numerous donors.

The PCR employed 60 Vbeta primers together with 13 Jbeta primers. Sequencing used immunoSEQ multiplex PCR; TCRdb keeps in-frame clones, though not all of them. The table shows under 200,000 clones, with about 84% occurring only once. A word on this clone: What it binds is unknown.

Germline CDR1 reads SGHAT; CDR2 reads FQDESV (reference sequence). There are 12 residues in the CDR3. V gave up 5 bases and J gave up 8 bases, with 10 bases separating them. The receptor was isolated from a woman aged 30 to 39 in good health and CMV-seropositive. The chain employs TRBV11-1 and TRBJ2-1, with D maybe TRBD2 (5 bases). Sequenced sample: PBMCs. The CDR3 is CASSLEGYEQFF. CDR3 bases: TGTGCCAGCAGCCTCGAGGGATATGAGCAGTTCTTC.